This TCR beta chain was recorded in a study of cytomegalovirus exposure and HLA in healthy donors. Study-level findings and limits: Fewer N-insertions than the approximately 680-donor mean were reportedly shown by an Asian-associated ancestry cluster in a later analysis. When presence/absence was analysed, sequencing depth was taken to be roughly uniform across donors. Many donors shared some public TCRs, even though most TCR sequences were rare. Three CMV-associated chains proved CMV antigen-specific in vitro.

PCR primers comprised 60 Vbeta and 13 Jbeta primers. The repertoire was sequenced with immunoSEQ multiplex PCR; TCRdb's copy has only in-frame clones and lacks some. In the table there are 150,000 to 200,000 clones, roughly 87% of which are singletons. This clone has just one count. The antigen is not known. The CDR3 sequence is 16 residues long. CDR1 and CDR2 (germline): MNHEY, SMNVEV (reference sequence). Germline trimming cut 5 bases from V and 0 bases from J; bases unmatched to any gene: 3. Sequencing was carried out using PBMCs. The clonotype was recovered from a boy younger than 10 in good health and CMV-seronegative. The chain employs TRBV27 and TRBJ2-1, with 11 bases that match TRBD2. CDR3 loop: CASSPLAGDSYNEQFF. CDR3 DNA sequence: TGTGCCAGCAGTCCACTAGCGGGGGACTCCTACAATGAGCAGTTCTTC.